This is a list of T cell receptor beta chains from one sample in a study of blood T cell repertoires in COVID-19. Repertoires were generated with immunoSEQ multiplex PCR, while TCRdb's copy carries only in-frame clones and drops some. The sample has 180,000 or so clones; about 84% are singletons. The sequenced sample consisted of peripheral blood. These receptors all stem from an older person with COVID-19, enrolled during active disease. Both conserved end residues are part of each CDR3. A D gene is named only where the DNA matches it firmly. Size tells how often a clone was seen (once, few, many) or the class of an expanded clone, and some rows leave it out.

cdr3_aa: CASSLEGANTGELFF
cdr3_nt: TGTGCCAGCAGCTTGGAGGGGGCGAACACCGGGGAGCTGTTTTTT
d_call: -
j_call: TRBJ2-2
clone_size: -
cdr3_length: 15
v_call: TRBV5-8

cdr3_aa: CASSLAPGNNSPLHF
cdr3_nt: TGTGCCAGCAGCTTAGCCCCCGGGAACAATTCACCCCTCCACTTT
d_call: -
j_call: TRBJ1-6
clone_size: -
cdr3_length: 15
v_call: TRBV7-3

cdr3_aa: CASGMGTAYNEQFF
cdr3_nt: TGTGCCAGCGGGATGGGGACTGCCTACAATGAGCAGTTCTTC
d_call: -
j_call: TRBJ2-1
clone_size: once
cdr3_length: 14
v_call: TRBV2

cdr3_aa: CASSMRQLGELFF
cdr3_nt: TGTGCCAGTAGTATGCGACAGCTCGGGGAGCTGTTTTTT
d_call: -
j_call: TRBJ2-2
clone_size: -
cdr3_length: 13
v_call: TRBV19

cdr3_aa: CASSQDTGNEKLFF
cdr3_nt: TGTGCCAGCAGCCAAGACACGGGAAATGAAAAACTGTTTTTT
d_call: -
j_call: TRBJ1-4
clone_size: -
cdr3_length: 14
v_call: TRBV7-8

cdr3_aa: CATADSTGYTF
cdr3_nt: TGTGCCACAGCCGACAGTACTGGCTACACCTTC
d_call: -
j_call: TRBJ1-2
clone_size: -
cdr3_length: 11
v_call: TRBV24-1

cdr3_aa: CATSEQTATGGTGELFF
cdr3_nt: TGTGCCACCAGTGAACAGACAGCAACCGGGGGCACCGGGGAGCTGTTTTTT
d_call: -
j_call: TRBJ2-2
clone_size: -
cdr3_length: 17
v_call: TRBV24-1

cdr3_aa: CASSRTGFEYEQYF
cdr3_nt: TGCGCCAGCAGCCGGACAGGGTTCGAATACGAGCAGTACTTC
d_call: TRBD1
j_call: TRBJ2-7
clone_size: -
cdr3_length: 14
v_call: TRBV4-1

cdr3_aa: CASSSSTAKETQYF
cdr3_nt: TGCGCCAGCAGCTCCTCGACTGCGAAAGAGACCCAGTACTTC
d_call: -
j_call: TRBJ2-5
clone_size: -
cdr3_length: 14
v_call: TRBV5-1

cdr3_aa: CASSQDWGRASPLHF
cdr3_nt: TGCGCCAGCAGCCAAGATTGGGGGCGGGCTTCACCCCTCCACTTT
d_call: -
j_call: TRBJ1-6
clone_size: few
cdr3_length: 15
v_call: TRBV4-3

cdr3_aa: CASSSGQGVEQPQHF
cdr3_nt: TGTGCCAGCAGTTCGGGACAGGGAGTGGAACAGCCCCAGCATTTT
d_call: TRBD1
j_call: TRBJ1-5
clone_size: once
cdr3_length: 15
v_call: TRBV27

cdr3_aa: CASRVSGRPINTGELFF
cdr3_nt: TGTGCCAGCAGGGTAAGCGGGAGGCCTATAAACACCGGGGAGCTGTTTTTT
d_call: TRBD2
j_call: TRBJ2-2
clone_size: -
cdr3_length: 17
v_call: TRBV28

cdr3_aa: CASSGGGFTGELFF
cdr3_nt: TGTGCCAGCAGTGGGGGGGGCTTTACCGGGGAGCTGTTTTTT
d_call: -
j_call: TRBJ2-2
clone_size: -
cdr3_length: 14
v_call: TRBV4-2

cdr3_aa: CASSTQGSEQYF
cdr3_nt: TGTGCCAGCAGTACGCAGGGGAGCGAGCAGTACTTC
d_call: -
j_call: TRBJ2-7
clone_size: -
cdr3_length: 12
v_call: TRBV6-5

cdr3_aa: CASSLVGGRSPLHF
cdr3_nt: TGTGCCAGCAGTTTAGTTGGGGGCCGCTCACCCCTCCACTTT
d_call: -
j_call: TRBJ1-6
clone_size: -
cdr3_length: 14
v_call: TRBV27

cdr3_aa: CASSYQGFQETQYF
cdr3_nt: TGCGCCAGCAGCTACCAGGGGTTTCAGGAGACCCAGTACTTC
d_call: -
j_call: TRBJ2-5
clone_size: -
cdr3_length: 14
v_call: TRBV5-1

cdr3_aa: CASSSGGANEKLFF
cdr3_nt: TGTGCCAGCAGCTCCGGGGGGGCGAATGAAAAACTGTTTTTT
d_call: -
j_call: TRBJ1-4
clone_size: -
cdr3_length: 14
v_call: TRBV5-4

cdr3_aa: CASSELASAIYEQYF
cdr3_nt: TGTGCCAGCAGTGAATTGGCTAGCGCGATCTACGAGCAGTACTTC
d_call: -
j_call: TRBJ2-7
clone_size: -
cdr3_length: 15
v_call: TRBV2

cdr3_aa: CASSLDPGQGGNTIYF
cdr3_nt: TGTGCCAGCAGCTTGGACCCGGGACAGGGTGGAAACACCATATATTTT
d_call: TRBD1
j_call: TRBJ1-3
clone_size: -
cdr3_length: 16
v_call: TRBV5-5

cdr3_aa: CASSWVGGSEGTGELFF
cdr3_nt: TGTGCCAGCAGCTGGGTCGGCGGGAGTGAGGGCACCGGGGAGCTGTTTTTT
d_call: TRBD2
j_call: TRBJ2-2
clone_size: -
cdr3_length: 17
v_call: TRBV7-9

cdr3_aa: CASSLPRRGVAFF
cdr3_nt: TGTGCCAGCAGCTTACCGAGGCGGGGGGTAGCTTTCTTT
d_call: -
j_call: TRBJ1-1
clone_size: -
cdr3_length: 13
v_call: TRBV7-2

cdr3_aa: CASVRGGSGNTIYF
cdr3_nt: TGTGCCAGTGTTAGAGGGGGCTCTGGAAACACCATATATTTT
d_call: -
j_call: TRBJ1-3
clone_size: -
cdr3_length: 14
v_call: TRBV19

cdr3_aa: CASTPGQGFYEQFF
cdr3_nt: TGCGCCAGCACGCCGGGACAGGGTTTCTATGAGCAGTTCTTC
d_call: TRBD1
j_call: TRBJ2-1
clone_size: -
cdr3_length: 14
v_call: TRBV10-1

cdr3_aa: CASSPGLAGVEQFF
cdr3_nt: TGTGCCAGCAGTCCCGGACTAGCGGGAGTTGAGCAGTTCTTC
d_call: TRBD2
j_call: TRBJ2-1
clone_size: -
cdr3_length: 14
v_call: TRBV6-5

cdr3_aa: CASSYSEKSYGYTF
cdr3_nt: TGTGCCAGCAGTTACTCGGAGAAATCCTATGGCTACACCTTC
d_call: -
j_call: TRBJ1-2
clone_size: once
cdr3_length: 14
v_call: TRBV6-5

cdr3_aa: CSVGRDFSYEQYF
cdr3_nt: TGCAGCGTTGGCAGAGACTTCTCCTACGAGCAGTACTTC
d_call: -
j_call: TRBJ2-7
clone_size: -
cdr3_length: 13
v_call: TRBV29-1

cdr3_aa: CSAQGDSYNEQFF
cdr3_nt: TGCAGCGCACAGGGGGACTCCTACAATGAGCAGTTCTTC
d_call: TRBD1
j_call: TRBJ2-1
clone_size: -
cdr3_length: 13
v_call: TRBV29-1

cdr3_aa: CASSAGQGAEAFF
cdr3_nt: TGTGCCAGCAGTGCCGGACAGGGGGCTGAAGCTTTCTTT
d_call: TRBD1
j_call: TRBJ1-1
clone_size: -
cdr3_length: 13
v_call: TRBV27

cdr3_aa: CASHPASGNTIYF
cdr3_nt: TGTGCCAGCCATCCTGCCTCTGGAAACACCATATATTTT
d_call: -
j_call: TRBJ1-3
clone_size: -
cdr3_length: 13
v_call: TRBV30

cdr3_aa: CSSRGTGSNQPQHF
cdr3_nt: TGCTCTTCGAGGGGGACAGGCAGCAATCAGCCCCAGCATTTT
d_call: TRBD1
j_call: TRBJ1-5
clone_size: -
cdr3_length: 14
v_call: TRBV7-2

cdr3_aa: CASSTVGEQFF
cdr3_nt: TGTGCCAGCAGTACAGTTGGTGAGCAGTTCTTC
d_call: -
j_call: TRBJ2-1
clone_size: -
cdr3_length: 11
v_call: TRBV6-2/TRBV6-3

cdr3_aa: CASSHLKRTGTGSGRSTDTQYF
cdr3_nt: TGTGCCAGCAGCCACCTAAAGCGGACAGGGACGGGTAGCGGGAGAAGCACAGATACGCAGTATTTT
d_call: -
j_call: TRBJ2-3
clone_size: -
cdr3_length: 22
v_call: TRBV3-1/TRBV3-2

cdr3_aa: CASSDLGGRRGYEQYF
cdr3_nt: TGTGCCAGCAGTGACTTAGGCGGGAGAAGGGGTTACGAGCAGTACTTC
d_call: TRBD2
j_call: TRBJ2-7
clone_size: -
cdr3_length: 16
v_call: TRBV6-4

cdr3_aa: CASSRIIATGPNSGNTIYF
cdr3_nt: TGTGCCAGCAGCCGCATTATCGCCACAGGGCCTAACTCTGGAAACACCATATATTTT
d_call: -
j_call: TRBJ1-3
clone_size: -
cdr3_length: 19
v_call: TRBV5-6

cdr3_aa: CASNLDRDHEQYF
cdr3_nt: TGTGCCAGCAACCTAGACAGGGACCACGAGCAGTACTTC
d_call: TRBD1
j_call: TRBJ2-7
clone_size: -
cdr3_length: 13
v_call: TRBV5-6

cdr3_aa: CASEQGEYGYTF
cdr3_nt: TGTGCCAGTGAACAGGGAGAATATGGCTACACCTTC
d_call: -
j_call: TRBJ1-2
clone_size: -
cdr3_length: 12
v_call: TRBV2

cdr3_aa: CASSYSNRGGFNEQFF
cdr3_nt: TGTGCCAGCAGTTACTCGAACAGGGGGGGGTTCAATGAGCAGTTCTTC
d_call: -
j_call: TRBJ2-1
clone_size: few
cdr3_length: 16
v_call: TRBV6-5